The 16 T cell receptor beta chains below come from one sample, sequenced in a study of control samples from healthy donors and cancer patients. Method: immunoSEQ multiplex PCR; TCRdb's copy keeps in-frame clones and lacks some. Of roughly 86,000 clones in the sample, about nine tenths are singletons; the top ten hold about 4%. The sequenced sample consisted of blood. All receptors derive from a woman aged 18-30 years in good health.

The V and J genes are TRBV6-1 and TRBJ2-7; D unresolved. Germline V CDR1 and CDR2: MNHNS, SASEGT. This CDR3 comprises 14 residues. V was shortened by 1 base and J by 2 bases, with 9 bases between the two germline ends. The CDR3 loop reads CASSEVGTPYEQYF. The CDR3 DNA reads TGTGCCAGCAGTGAAGTGGGCACCCCCTACGAGCAGTACTTC.

The CDR3: CADGQPNEKLFF. In DNA form, the CDR3 reads TGTGCCGACGGACAGCCTAATGAAAAACTGTTTTTT. The J gene is TRBJ1-4, the V gene TRBV2; D is possibly TRBD1 (6 bases). The germline V gene has CDR1 SNHLY and CDR2 FYNNEI. V was cut by 11 bases and J by 3 bases, with 10 bases left in between. The CDR3 totals 12 residues.

CDR3 sequence: CSVPGGTGELFF. For the CDR3, the DNA is TGCAGCGTTCCAGGGGGCACCGGGGAGCTGTTTTTT. The J gene is TRBJ2-2, the V gene TRBV29-1, with 7 bases identical to TRBD1. CDR3 size: 12 residues. The junction had 1 base not matched to a gene; V was cut back by 5 bases and J by 4 bases. CDR1 is SQVTM and CDR2 is ANQGSEA in the germline V gene.

The J gene is TRBJ1-5, the V gene TRBV12-2. TRBV12-2 is annotated as a pseudogene. The CDR3 totals 15 residues. As DNA, the CDR3 is TGTGCAAGTCGCTTAGCGTGGGGGGGCGGACAGCCCCAGCATTTT. This codes for CASRLAWGGGQPQHF.

The chain combines TRBV7-3 with TRBJ2-2, with D hard to call. CDR1 SGHTA and CDR2 FQGTGA come from the germline V gene. The germline V and J ends were trimmed by 5 bases and 1 base, with 2 bases remaining between them. The CDR3 extends over 12 amino acids. CDR3 sequence reads: CASSLNTGELFF. In DNA, the CDR3 is TGTGCCAGCAGCCTGAACACCGGGGAGCTGTTTTTT.

The rearrangement joins TRBV27 to TRBJ1-4; D possibly corresponds to TRBD1 (6 bases). This CDR3 has 15 amino acids. Between the trimmed V and J ends, which lost 6 bases and 8 bases, there was a span of 19 bases. Germline CDR1 and CDR2: MNHEY and SMNVEV (reference sequence). CDR3 nucleotides: TGTGCCAGCAGCCCCAGGGACACGGTGGGCGAAAAACTGTTTTTT. It is translated as CASSPRDTVGEKLFF. The full variable domain, its missing parts supplied by reference TRBV27 and TRBJ1-4, is EAQVTQNPRYLITVTGKKLTVTCSQNMNHEYMSWYRQDPGLGLRQIYYSMNVEVTDKGDVPEGYKVSRKEKRNFPLILESPSPNQTSLYFCASSPRDTVGEKLFFGSGTQLSVL.

The V and J genes are TRBV3-1 (or the pseudogene TRBV3-2) and TRBJ2-7; D is possibly TRBD1 (6 bases). This CDR3 spans 14 amino acids. Looked up from germline, CDR1 is LGHDT and CDR2 is YNNKEL (reference sequence). The V gene lost 4 bases and the J gene lost 3 bases, with 13 bases spanning the gap. The CDR3 sequence is CASSLRDRSYEQYF. The CDR3 coding sequence is TGTGCCAGCAGCCTCCGAGACAGGAGCTACGAGCAGTACTTC.

This clone was seen a single time. The genes are TRBV7-3 and TRBJ1-1; 7 bases line up with TRBD1. This CDR3 contains 14 residues. Trimming took 5 bases from V and 5 from J; bases not matched to a gene: 8. Germline lookup yields CDR1 SGHTA and CDR2 FQGTGA. In nucleotides, the CDR3 is TGTGCCAGCAGCCTAGACATACAGGGGACTGAAGCTTTCTTT. Translating gives CASSLDIQGTEAFF.

This rearrangement joins TRBV14 to TRBJ2-5, with TRBD2 matching over 13 bases. The CDR3 loop spans 16 amino acids. The ends lost 3 bases at V and 4 bases at J; junction bases unmatched: 5. Germline V lookup: CDR1 SGHDN, CDR2 FVKESK. The CDR3 loop is CASSQRTSGGPETQYF. The CDR3 nucleotides are TGTGCCAGCAGCCAGCGGACTAGCGGGGGCCCAGAGACCCAGTACTTC.

The V call is TRBV3-1 (or the pseudogene TRBV3-2), the J call TRBJ2-5; TRBD1 agrees at 7 bases. The ends lost 0 bases at V and 7 bases at J; junction bases unmatched: 11. Looked up from germline, CDR1 is LGHDT and CDR2 is YNNKEL (reference sequence). The CDR3 is made up of 16 amino acids. CDR3 loop: CASSQDAAGGSGTQYF. CDR3 nucleotides: TGTGCCAGCAGCCAAGATGCGGCAGGGGGTTCAGGGACCCAGTACTTC.

The chain couples TRBV25-1 to TRBJ2-2, with D possibly matching TRBD2 (6 bases). The length of the CDR3 is 13 residues. Per germline, CDR1 MGHDK and CDR2 SYGVNS. The germline V and J ends were trimmed by 5 bases and 6 bases, with 10 bases remaining between them. The CDR3 loop reads CASSLLASGELFF. The CDR3 nucleotides are TGTGCCAGCAGTTTACTAGCATCCGGGGAGCTGTTTTTT.

Regarding this clone: This sample includes further DNA sequences coding for the same CDR3. J is TRBJ1-1 and V is TRBV6-5, with 7 bases matching TRBD1. Unmatched junction bases numbered 5, after V lost 2 bases and J lost 5 bases. Germline V CDR1 and CDR2: MNHEY, SVGAGI. The CDR3 contains 14 residues. CDR3 in amino acids: CASSYDRAGTEAFF. In nucleotides, the CDR3 is TGTGCCAGCAGTTACGACAGGGCGGGGACTGAAGCTTTCTTT.

Notes on this clone: Other nucleotide sequences in the sample specify the same CDR3. The gene calls are TRBV6-2 or TRBV6-3 and TRBJ1-2; a possible D gene is TRBD1 (5 bases). V was shortened by 4 bases and J by 3 bases, with 15 bases between the two germline ends. The length of the CDR3 is 15 residues. The germline gives CDR1 MNHEY, CDR2 SVGEGT. The CDR3 is CASSSAGRKYYGYTF. CDR3 DNA: TGTGCCAGCAGTTCGGCAGGGCGAAAATACTATGGCTACACCTTC.

The V and J genes are TRBV6-5 and TRBJ2-7, with D possibly TRBD1 on 6 matching bases. V lost 7 bases, J lost 2 bases, and 15 bases lay in between. Germline V gene data show CDR1 as MNHEY and CDR2 as SVGAGI. The CDR3 consists of 14 residues. CDR3 sequence: CASTMRAGAYEQYF. The CDR3 region has the DNA TGTGCCAGCACTATGAGGGCAGGGGCCTACGAGCAGTACTTC.

V gene TRBV10-3 combines with J gene TRBJ1-5; 7 bases are a match to TRBD1. The CDR3 sequence is 19 residues long. V dropped 0 bases and J dropped 0; count of bases not matched to a gene: 11. The germline V gene encodes CDR1 ENHRY and CDR2 SYGVKD. In DNA form, the CDR3 reads TGTGCCATCAGTGAGTCGAGGGACAGAATATCATATAGCAATCAGCCCCAGCATTTT. Residues: CAISESRDRISYSNQPQHF.

This chain links TRBV5-5 with TRBJ1-1; possible D gene TRBD1, 5 bases. CDR1 SGHKS and CDR2 YYEKEE come from the germline V gene (reference sequence). V was trimmed by 4 bases and J by 4 bases, leaving 20 bases between them. This CDR3 spans 16 amino acids. CDR3 sequence reads: CASSPRTTVVSTEAFF. CDR3 in DNA: TGTGCCAGCAGCCCCCGGACGACAGTTGTGAGCACTGAAGCTTTCTTT.